The T cell receptor (beta chain) described here comes from a study of T cells in Graves' hyperthyroidism and ophthalmopathy. Patients counted as stable if ophthalmopathy did not develop within 18 months. It was uncontrolled infection, other autoimmune disease, pregnancy or lactation that excluded patients. TCR beta CDR3 region amplification was performed from RNA transcripts. The TCR CDR3 was amplified in a first-round RT-PCR using the HTBI primer set. TCRdb re-called the multiplex PCR reads with MiXCR, one entry per CDR3 protein. The profile covers some 460,000 distinct CDR3 sequences, with 15% to 19% appearing a single time and 7.5% to 9% taken by the ten largest. This clonotype was detected ten times or more. Its antigen is unknown. Regarding the study as a whole: Median prediction lead before ophthalmopathy onset was 6.5 months with the model.

The specimen was blood. The receptor comes from a woman aged 18-35 years with Graves' hyperthyroidism.

The CDR3 DNA reads as TGTGCCAGCAGCTCCCCCGGTAGACCACATCAGTTCTTC. Its protein is CASSSPGRPHQFF. The chain couples TRBV11-2 to TRBJ2-1; D not resolved. V shed 4 bases and J shed 13 bases, with 17 bases lying between them. This CDR3 has 13 amino acids. Germline CDR1 is SGHAT and CDR2 is FQNNGV.